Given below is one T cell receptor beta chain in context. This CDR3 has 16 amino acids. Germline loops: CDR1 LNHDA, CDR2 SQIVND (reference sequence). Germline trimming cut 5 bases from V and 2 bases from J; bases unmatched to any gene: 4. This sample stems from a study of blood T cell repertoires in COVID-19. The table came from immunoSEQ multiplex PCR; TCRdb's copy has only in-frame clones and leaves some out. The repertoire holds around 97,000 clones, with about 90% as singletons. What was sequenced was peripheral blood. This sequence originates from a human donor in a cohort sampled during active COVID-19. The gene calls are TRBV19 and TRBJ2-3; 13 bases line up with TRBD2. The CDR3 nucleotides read TGTGCCAGTAGTTGGACTAGCGGGGGAGACACAGATACGCAGTATTTT. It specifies CASSWTSGGDTDTQYF.